Given below is one TCR beta chain in context. Its antigen remains unidentified. V was pared by 4 bases and J by 3 bases, with 10 bases between. This CDR3 is 12 amino acids long. Germline CDR1 and CDR2: SQVTM and ANQGSEA. The study sequenced TCR beta in blood CD8+ and CD4+ T cells. The controls, all healthy donors, were matched for age and sex. Random hexamers served to reverse transcribe about 0.45 to 1 ug RNA. Coverage of TCR beta CDR3 amplification by immunoSEQ multiplex PCR extended to 54 Vbeta and 13 Jbeta. A single record per CDR3 protein comes from TCRdb applying MiXCR to the immunoSEQ multiplex PCR reads. Here the sample spans 45,000 to 55,000 distinct CDR3 sequences, 90% to 95% being singletons. This entry belongs to a study of CD8 T cells in Susac syndrome. Study-level findings and limits: Only a relatively small number of individuals were included in the TCR sequencing and HLA analysis.

The sequencing input was CD8+ T cells from PBMCs. The chain recombines TRBV29-1 with TRBJ2-7; possibly TRBD1 for D (6 bases). The receptor was isolated from a human donor in good health. Here the CDR3 reads CSVGQGNYEQYF. The CDR3 coding sequence is TGCAGCGTTGGGCAGGGGAACTACGAGCAGTACTTC.